The T cell receptor (beta chain) under discussion was sequenced for a study of T cell responses to AZD1222 COVID-19 vaccine. General study points: Receipt of two AZD1222 doses was followed by a rise in Spike-specific TCR breadth and depth.

A word on this clone: No antigen is known for it.

The germline V and J ends were trimmed by 6 bases and 6 bases, with 12 bases remaining between them. CDR3 length equals 13 residues. Germline V CDR1 and CDR2: MNHEY, SVGEGT. TCRdb keeps only in-frame clones here, not all; method: immunoSEQ multiplex PCR. The sample table sets out over 120,000 clones. This TCR derives from an adult in good health. The chain employs TRBV6-2 or TRBV6-3 and TRBJ1-5; D is undetermined. The sample comprised peripheral blood. CDR3 sequence: CASSLNTGQPQHF. CDR3 DNA sequence: TGTGCCAGCAGCCTTAATACGGGTCAGCCCCAGCATTTT.